This T cell receptor beta chain was sequenced for a study of blood T cell repertoires in COVID-19. About the study: Sites across the United States, Italy and Spain contributed samples from acute and convalescent COVID-19. PBMCs, B-cell-depleted T cells, or T cells provided the cDNA or gDNA that made up the material.

Seattle patients were enrolled during active infection and followed longitudinally. The CDR3 extends over 13 amino acids. Germline CDR1 and CDR2: MNHNY and SVGAGI (reference sequence). Trimming at V came to 6 bases and at J to 7 bases, leaving 8 bases not matched to a gene. Original processing notes: Estimation of nucleated cell counts relied on the amplification of reference gene primers. Profiled with immunoSEQ multiplex PCR; TCRdb holds only in-frame clones, not every one. D and trimming come from the DNA, and the V and J calls and clone size come from that table. The sample contains about 49,000 clones, approximately 87% of which appear only once.

The rearrangement links TRBV6-6 to TRBJ1-2; TRBD1 matches at 7 bases. The sequenced sample was peripheral blood. The TCR originated in a woman of 80 years or more with COVID-19, enrolled during active disease. The CDR3 coding sequence is TGTGCCAGCAGCTCCGACAGGGCCTCTGGCTACACCTTC. Its translation: CASSSDRASGYTF.